A single sample is the source of the 20 T cell receptor beta chains below, sequenced in a study of blood T cell repertoires in COVID-19. TCRdb's copy holds only in-frame clones and misses some; the assay was immunoSEQ multiplex PCR. This table has around 300,000 clones, about 90% appearing once. Sequences were obtained from peripheral blood. These receptors were collected from a woman under 40 with COVID-19, enrolled during active disease.

The V and J genes are TRBV5-4 and TRBJ2-3; D may be TRBD1 (5 bases). This CDR3 has 15 residues. V dropped 2 bases and J dropped 4 bases, with 14 bases sitting between them. CDR1 and CDR2 (germline): SGHNT, YYREEE (reference sequence). The CDR3 DNA is TGTGCCAGCAGCTTTGGCCAGGGAAGTGCAGATACGCAGTATTTT. This codes for CASSFGQGSADTQYF.

The CDR3 DNA reads TGTGCCAGCAGCTTGGATTCACCGGGACAGGGTTATGGCTACACCTTC. Protein sequence: CASSLDSPGQGYGYTF. The V gene is TRBV5-6, the J gene TRBJ1-2, with 9 nucleotides matching TRBD1. Trimming removed 0 bases from V and 5 bases from J; junction bases left unmatched: 8. From germline, CDR1 is SGHDT and CDR2 YYEEEE. The CDR3 length is 16 residues. Full variable domain (rest looked up from reference TRBV5-6 and TRBJ1-2): DAGVTQSPTHLIKTRGQQVTLRCSPKSGHDTVSWYQQALGQGPQFIFQYYEEEERQRGNFPDRFSGHQFPNYSSELNVNALLLGDSALYLCASSLDSPGQGYGYTFGSGTRLTVV.

V and J are TRBV6-5 and TRBJ2-1; D is undetermined. Germline loops: CDR1 MNHEY, CDR2 SVGAGI. V was shortened by 8 bases and J by 8 bases, with 10 bases between the two germline ends. CDR3 size: 11 residues. The CDR3 region has the DNA TGTGCCAGCGCGTTTAAATATGAGCAGTTCTTC. It is translated as CASAFKYEQFF.

In regard to this clone: One end of the junction fails to match germline, which may point to a read error. The rearrangement links TRBV30 to TRBJ2-7; 9 nucleotides line up with TRBD2. CDR3 length: 14 residues. Looked up from germline, CDR1 is GTSNPN and CDR2 is SVGIG (reference sequence). The CDR3 is CARSLAGAYYEQYF. DNA for the CDR3: TGTGCCCGGAGCTTAGCGGGAGCATACTACGAGCAGTACTTC.

The J gene is TRBJ2-2, the V gene TRBV11-2, with 9 bases identical to TRBD2. Germline V gene sequence: CDR1 SGHAT, CDR2 FQNNGV. The CDR3 loop spans 16 amino acids. V lost 7 bases to trimming and J lost 3 bases; unmatched junction nucleotides: 9. The CDR3 region is CASKALLAGDTGELFF. The CDR3, as DNA: TGTGCCAGCAAGGCCCTACTAGCGGGTGACACCGGGGAGCTGTTTTTT.

Here the CDR3 reads CASSQDRQGTSWEQYF. For the CDR3, the DNA is TGTGCCAGCAGCCAAGATCGACAGGGAACATCCTGGGAGCAGTACTTC. The chain employs TRBV14 and TRBJ2-7, with 7 bases matching TRBD1. The CDR3 contains 16 residues. The germline CDR1 and CDR2 sequences are SGHDN and FVKESK. V was pared by 0 bases and J by 7 bases, with 12 bases of the junction left unmatched.

The V and J genes are TRBV21-1 and TRBJ2-7; the table names TRBD1, a call not compared with the DNA. TRBV21-1 is a recognized pseudogene. This CDR3 is built from 18 residues. CDR3 protein: CASSKKLRKGQGLYEQYF. Written as DNA, the CDR3 is TGTGCCAGCAGCAAAAAACTTAGGAAGGGACAGGGTTTGTACGAGCAGTACTTC.

The genes are TRBV28 and TRBJ2-5; D unresolved. CDR1 MDHEN and CDR2 SYDVKM come from the germline V gene. The V and J ends lost 2 bases and 2 bases respectively, with 15 bases between them. The CDR3 has 16 residues. DNA of the CDR3: TGTGCCAGCAGTTTAAATGTGAAAGTAGCACAAGAGACCCAGTACTTC. It codes for CASSLNVKVAQETQYF. Complete variable domain (other parts from reference TRBV28 and TRBJ2-5): DVKVTQSSRYLVKRTGEKVFLECVQDMDHENMFWYRQDPGLGLRLIYFSYDVKMKEKGDIPEGYSVSREKKERFSLILESASTNQTSMYLCASSLNVKVAQETQYFGPGTRLLVL.

This chain uses TRBV29-1 with TRBJ2-5; D is perhaps TRBD2 (5 bases). V was trimmed by 4 bases and J by 5 bases, leaving 14 bases between them. CDR3 length: 13 amino acids. Germline V gives CDR1 SQVTM, CDR2 ANQGSEA. In DNA, the CDR3 is TGCAGCGTTGGTGAGCGAGGGATGGAGACCCAGTACTTC. Amino acid sequence: CSVGERGMETQYF.

The chain uses TRBV3-1 (or the pseudogene TRBV3-2) and TRBJ2-5; 9 bases match TRBD2. This CDR3 region has 15 residues. Germline V lookup: CDR1 LGHDT, CDR2 YNNKEL (reference sequence). The trim removed 0 bases at V and 9 bases at J, leaving 8 bases unmatched. CDR3 DNA: TGTGCCAGCAGCCAAGATGTCTCGAGCGGGAGGTCCCAGTACTTC. Translation: CASSQDVSSGRSQYF.

The rearrangement uses TRBV5-6 and TRBJ1-2; D gene unclear. From germline, CDR1 is SGHDT and CDR2 YYEEEE. The V end lost 1 base, the J end lost 7 bases, and 20 bases lay between the germline ends. The CDR3 totals 16 residues. The DNA of the CDR3 is TGTGCCAGCAGCTTGCCTCAGAGTTGGGAGTTTTCTGGCTACACCTTC. Its translation is CASSLPQSWEFSGYTF.

The chain has TRBV7-9 and TRBJ1-2; D gene ambiguous. CDR1 is SEHNR, CDR2 FQNEAQ, per germline (reference sequence). The CDR3 length is 16 residues. Trimming pared 2 bases from V and 0 bases from J, leaving 13 bases between. The CDR3 DNA reads TGTGCCAGCAGCTTAAGTCCCCCCGGTGCTAACTATGGCTACACCTTC. Protein sequence: CASSLSPPGANYGYTF.

J is TRBJ2-1 and V is TRBV19; 9 nucleotides match TRBD1. The J segment lost 5 bases and the V segment lost 9 bases, leaving 11 bases of the junction unmatched. CDR3 size: 15 residues. Germline lookup yields CDR1 LNHDA and CDR2 SQIVND (reference sequence). CDR3 nucleotide sequence: TGTGCCAGCAACAAACAGGGGGCCATAAACAATGAGCAGTTCTTC. It yields the protein CASNKQGAINNEQFF.

The chain carries TRBV30 and TRBJ1-4; 9 nucleotides agree with TRBD1. The CDR3 has 14 residues. V was clipped by 5 bases and J by 8 bases; unmatched bases: 9. Germline V gives CDR1 GTSNPN, CDR2 SVGIG (reference sequence). CDR3 in DNA: TGTGCCTGGGGTAGGGGACAGGGCGAAGAAAAACTGTTTTTT. Protein product: CAWGRGQGEEKLFF.

V usage is TRBV18 and J usage is TRBJ2-1, with a weak D call TRBD2 (5 bases). CDR3 length equals 14 residues. Per germline, CDR1 KGHSH and CDR2 LQKENI. Trimming pared 3 bases from V and 7 bases from J, leaving 13 bases between. This CDR3 reads CASSPDYFRNEQFF. For the CDR3, the DNA is TGTGCCAGCTCACCCGACTACTTCCGAAATGAGCAGTTCTTC.

The CDR3 DNA follows: TGTGCCAGCAGCTACGGGACTAGCACAGATACGCAGTATTTT. Encoded protein: CASSYGTSTDTQYF. V usage is TRBV5-4 and J usage is TRBJ2-3; D might be TRBD2 (6 bases). CDR3 length: 14 residues. V was pared by 3 bases and J by 0 bases, with 8 bases between. Per the germline V gene, CDR1 is SGHNT and CDR2 is YYREEE (reference sequence).

Ten or more counts support this clone. The rearrangement links TRBV2 to TRBJ2-7; weak D call: TRBD2 (5 bases). Germline CDR1 and CDR2: SNHLY and FYNNEI. V shed 2 bases and J shed 7 bases, with 12 bases lying between them. The CDR3 covers 13 residues. CDR3 residues: CASSERPRGEQYF. The CDR3 DNA sequence: TGTGCCAGCAGTGAAAGGCCCCGGGGAGAGCAGTACTTC. Full variable domain (missing parts from reference TRBV2 and TRBJ2-7): EPEVTQTPSHQVTQMGQEVILRCVPISNHLYFYWYRQILGQKVEFLVSFYNNEISEKSEIFDDQFSVERPDGSNFTLKIRSTKLEDSAMYFCASSERPRGEQYFGPGTRLTVT.

The chain recombines TRBV20-1 with TRBJ1-2; D not certain. The CDR3 has 11 amino acids. V lost 3 bases and J 8 bases, leaving 10 bases between the germline ends. Germline assignment: CDR1 DFQATT and CDR2 SNEGSKA (reference sequence). CDR3 DNA sequence: TGCAGTGCTAGGAGCTTGATGGGCTACACCTTC. It yields the protein CSARSLMGYTF.

The chain links TRBV11-2 to TRBJ1-1; D not resolved. The germline gives CDR1 SGHAT, CDR2 FQNNGV. Trimming removed 2 bases at V and 3 bases at J, with 13 bases between. This CDR3 has 15 residues. In DNA, the CDR3 is TGTGCCAGCAGCTTATTGCAAACGAGGGACACTGAAGCTTTCTTT. Its translation: CASSLLQTRDTEAFF.

The chain carries TRBV9 and TRBJ2-1; TRBD2 is a possible D gene (7 bases). CDR1 is SGDLS, CDR2 YYNGEE, per germline. The CDR3 sequence is 16 residues long. Trimming removed 4 bases at V and 1 base at J, with 15 bases between. The chain's CDR3 is CASSIRGAASYNEQFF. The DNA of the CDR3 is TGTGCCAGCAGCATCCGGGGGGCGGCTTCCTACAATGAGCAGTTCTTC.